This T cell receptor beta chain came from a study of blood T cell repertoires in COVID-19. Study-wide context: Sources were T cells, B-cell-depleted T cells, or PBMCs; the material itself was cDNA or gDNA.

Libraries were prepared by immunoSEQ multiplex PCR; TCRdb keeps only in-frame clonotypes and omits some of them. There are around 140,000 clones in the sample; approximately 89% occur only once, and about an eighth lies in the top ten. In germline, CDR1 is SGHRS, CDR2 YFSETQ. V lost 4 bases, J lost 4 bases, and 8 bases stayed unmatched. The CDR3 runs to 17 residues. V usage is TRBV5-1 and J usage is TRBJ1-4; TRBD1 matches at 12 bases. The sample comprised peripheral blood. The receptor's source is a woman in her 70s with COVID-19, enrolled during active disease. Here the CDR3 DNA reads TGCGCCAGCAGCGCGTCCCGGGACAGGGGGCTTAATGAAAAACTGTTTTTT. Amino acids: CASSASRDRGLNEKLFF. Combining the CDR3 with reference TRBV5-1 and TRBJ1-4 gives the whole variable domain KAGVTQTPRYLIKTRGQQVTLSCSPISGHRSVSWYQQTPGQGLQFLFEYFSETQRNKGNFPGRFSGRQFSNSRSEMNVSTLELGDSALYLCASSASRDRGLNEKLFFGSGTQLSVL.